Sequencing of this TCR beta chain was carried out in a study of metastatic and nonmetastatic thyroid tumors. The wider study: Repertoires were compared across blood and tumor or nodule tissue from malignant and benign thyroid patients.

All patients were untreated before thyroid surgery. Trimming removed 0 bases from V and 5 bases from J; junction bases left unmatched: 7. The germline V gene encodes CDR1 GTSNPN and CDR2 SVGIG (reference sequence). The CDR3 extends over 15 amino acids. TCRdb re-called the PCR reads with MiXCR. Among about 70,000 clones listed, less than 20% were seen once. This clone has ten or more counts. The sequencing input was blood. The chain employs TRBV30 and TRBJ2-1; 7 nucleotides line up with TRBD2. This receptor was taken from a female donor with papillary thyroid cancer or a benign thyroid nodule (not recorded which). Some clones in this sample may be carry-over from other donors' samples. The CDR3 coding sequence is TGTGCCTGGAGTGTATGGGCGCTAGCGGACAATGAGCAGTTCTTC. Translated: CAWSVWALADNEQFF.